A selection of T cell receptor beta chains follows, all from one sample in a study of blood T cell repertoires in COVID-19. The data were produced by immunoSEQ multiplex PCR, yet TCRdb's version contains in-frame clones alone and is incomplete. This table holds around 270,000 clones, 84% found once. Source material: peripheral blood. Receptors originate from a woman between 40 and 50 years old who had recovered from COVID-19. Both conserved end residues are part of each CDR3. The D gene is left open where the match is weak.

length	V	D	J	CDR3
14	TRBV28	TRBD1	TRBJ2-5	CASSLSGGGETQYF
12	TRBV7-9	-	TRBJ2-7	CASSPVSKEQYF
16	TRBV6-6	TRBD1	TRBJ2-1	CASSYSGTGARNEQFF
11	TRBV28	-	TRBJ2-7	CATRGGVEQYF
12	TRBV10-3	TRBD1	TRBJ1-2	CASGQEGRGYTF
15	TRBV28	-	TRBJ2-7	CASSLGLDSSYEQYF
13	TRBV3-1/TRBV3-2	TRBD1	TRBJ2-1	CASSQGPDRQQFF
16	TRBV11-2	TRBD2	TRBJ2-1	CASSLGRGGSDNEQFF
14	TRBV7-9	-	TRBJ2-1	CASRPAARDNEQFF
16	TRBV6-6	-	TRBJ1-6	CASRPDRSSYNSPLHF
10	TRBV19	-	TRBJ1-1	CATAGTEAFF
13	TRBV9	-	TRBJ1-1	CASSGGLNTEAFF
18	TRBV6-4	-	TRBJ2-5	CASSAALLTPVVGETQYF
15	TRBV30	-	TRBJ1-5	CAWSVDGMGNQPQHF
13	TRBV27	-	TRBJ1-6	CASKGREYSPLHF
12	TRBV2	-	TRBJ2-5	CASNRGVETQYF
14	TRBV19	TRBD1	TRBJ1-6	CASSGTGGNSPLHF
14	TRBV18	TRBD1	TRBJ1-4	CASSPTGFNEKLFF
14	TRBV5-1	TRBD1	TRBJ1-2	CASSPGQGNGGYTF
14	TRBV10-1	TRBD1	TRBJ2-7	CATTRDRGRWEQYF
15	TRBV7-2	TRBD1	TRBJ1-1	CASSGRQGGRTEAFF
16	TRBV6-1	-	TRBJ2-7	CASSDGSGRSSYEQYF
15	TRBV6-5	-	TRBJ1-2	CATIRQAADNYGYTF
14	TRBV2	-	TRBJ1-4	CASSEQGGDEKLFF
17	TRBV11-2	TRBD1	TRBJ1-5	CASSSFIPGQQNQPQHF
13	TRBV2	TRBD1	TRBJ1-1	CASRTGMNTEAFF
16	TRBV7-9	TRBD1	TRBJ1-1	CASSFRDRGPNTEAFF
14	TRBV7-6	-	TRBJ2-2	CASSLDWNTGELFF
13	TRBV5-1	-	TRBJ2-5	CASGSSGKETQYF